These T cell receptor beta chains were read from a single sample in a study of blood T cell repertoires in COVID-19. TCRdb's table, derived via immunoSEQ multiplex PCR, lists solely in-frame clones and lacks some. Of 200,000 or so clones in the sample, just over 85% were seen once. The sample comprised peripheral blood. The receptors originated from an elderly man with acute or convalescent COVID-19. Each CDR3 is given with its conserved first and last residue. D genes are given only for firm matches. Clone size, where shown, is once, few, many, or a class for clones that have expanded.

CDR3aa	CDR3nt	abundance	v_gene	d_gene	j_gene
CASSEAPPTEAFF	TGTGCCAGCAGTGAGGCCCCCCCCACTGAAGCTTTCTTT	.	TRBV6-1	.	TRBJ1-1
CASSLGGRGNEQFF	TGCGCCAGCAGCTTGGGCGGCAGGGGAAATGAGCAGTTCTTC	.	TRBV5-1	.	TRBJ2-1
CASSVGTSGSWETQYF	TGTGCCAGCAGCGTAGGGACTAGCGGGAGTTGGGAGACCCAGTACTTC	.	TRBV9	TRBD2	TRBJ2-5
CASSTTGSSYNEQFF	TGTGCCAGCAGCACGACAGGGTCCTCCTACAATGAGCAGTTCTTC	.	TRBV7-2	TRBD1	TRBJ2-1
CASSLWSGVNEQFF	TGTGCCAGCAGCTTATGGAGCGGGGTCAATGAGCAGTTCTTC	.	TRBV7-2	TRBD2	TRBJ2-1
CASSIAGAAYNEQFF	TGTGCCAGCAGCATAGCGGGAGCTGCCTACAATGAGCAGTTCTTC	.	TRBV7-3	TRBD2	TRBJ2-1
CATSDSASGRTNEQFF	TGTGCCACCAGTGATTCGGCTAGCGGGAGGACGAATGAGCAGTTCTTC	.	TRBV24-1	TRBD2	TRBJ2-1
CASSLVGIREQYF	TGTGCCAGCAGTTTGGTCGGGATTCGCGAGCAGTACTTC	.	TRBV28	.	TRBJ2-7
CASSVDTGTQETQYF	TGTGCCAGCAGCGTAGATACAGGGACACAAGAGACCCAGTACTTC	.	TRBV9	.	TRBJ2-5
CASSATVRTEAFF	TGTGCCAGTAGTGCGACAGTGCGGACTGAAGCTTTCTTT	.	TRBV19	.	TRBJ1-1
CAWSFSGAKNIQYF	TGTGCCTGGAGTTTTAGCGGCGCCAAAAACATTCAGTACTTC	.	TRBV30	.	TRBJ2-4
CSVRQGTDTQYF	TGCAGCGTTAGACAGGGCACAGATACGCAGTATTTT	.	TRBV29-1	.	TRBJ2-3
CASSLSGQGNYEQYF	TGTGCCAGCAGCTTAAGCGGACAGGGGAACTACGAGCAGTACTTC	once	TRBV7-2	TRBD1	TRBJ2-7
CASSGTGGKKPQHF	TGTGCCAGCTCAGGGACAGGGGGGAAGAAGCCCCAGCATTTT	.	TRBV18	TRBD1	TRBJ1-5
CASSSTVFSEQFF	TGTGCCAGCAGTTCGACAGTATTTAGTGAGCAGTTCTTC	.	TRBV2	.	TRBJ2-1
CASSLGVSQEVVF	TGTGCCAGCAGCTTAGGAGTTAGTCAGGAGGTAGTCTTC	few	TRBV7-9	.	TRBJ2-7
CASSQDLGTSGTQYF	TGCGCCAGCAGCCAAGATCTAGGGACTAGTGGTACGCAGTATTTT	once	TRBV4-1	TRBD2	TRBJ2-3
CATSDWTSGDTGELFF	TGTGCCACCAGTGACTGGACTAGTGGGGACACCGGGGAGCTGTTTTTT	.	TRBV24-1	TRBD2	TRBJ2-2
CASRISGEETQYF	TGTGCCAGCCGAATAAGTGGAGAGGAGACCCAGTACTTC	.	TRBV7-9	.	TRBJ2-5
CASRGGQGASRGTQYF	TGTGCCAGCAGAGGAGGACAGGGGGCATCTCGTGGGACCCAGTACTTC	once	TRBV6-6	TRBD1	TRBJ2-5
CASSSAAGGRGEQYF	TGTGCCAGCAGCTCGGCGGCGGGAGGGCGAGGCGAGCAGTACTTC	.	TRBV5-4	TRBD2	TRBJ2-7
CASSDIGTGPYGYTF	TGTGCCAGCAGCGATATCGGGACAGGGCCGTATGGCTACACCTTC	.	TRBV7-9	TRBD1	TRBJ1-2
CASSYGTSRQETQYF	TGTGCCAGCAGTTACGGGACTAGCAGGCAAGAGACCCAGTACTTC	.	TRBV6-5	TRBD2	TRBJ2-5
CASSLARGLRDGELFF	TGCGCCAGCAGCTTGGCCAGAGGGCTACGGGACGGGGAGCTGTTTTTT	.	TRBV5-1	.	TRBJ2-2
CAISDRGGSYEQYF	TGTGCCATCAGTGACAGGGGTGGCTCCTACGAGCAGTACTTC	.	TRBV10-3	.	TRBJ2-7
CASSIGAPPENEKLFF	TGTGCCAGTAGTATTGGGGCGCCACCAGAGAATGAAAAACTGTTTTTT	.	TRBV19	.	TRBJ1-4
CASSSTGAQNYGYTF	TGTGCCAGCAGTTCTACAGGGGCACAGAACTATGGCTACACCTTC	once	TRBV27	TRBD1	TRBJ1-2
CSALREVEQYF	TGCAGTGCCTTGCGGGAGGTCGAGCAGTACTTC	.	TRBV20-1	TRBD2	TRBJ2-7
CASSQGSFREQYF	TGTGCCAGCAGCCAGGGTTCTTTTCGCGAGCAGTACTTC	.	TRBV11-2	.	TRBJ2-7
CASSLSPSRQGPGNTIYF	TGTGCCAGCAGCCTTAGCCCCTCTCGACAGGGACCTGGAAACACCATATATTTT	.	TRBV9	TRBD1	TRBJ1-3
CASSRESQETQYF	TGTGCCAGCAGCCGGGAGTCCCAAGAGACCCAGTACTTC	.	TRBV5-4	.	TRBJ2-5
CASSWATNTEAFF	TGTGCCAGCAGTTGGGCAACGAACACTGAAGCTTTCTTT	.	TRBV12-3/TRBV12-4	.	TRBJ1-1
CASSLGSSNYGYTF	TGCGCCAGCAGCTTGGGCAGTTCTAACTATGGCTACACCTTC	.	TRBV5-1	.	TRBJ1-2
CASTRTVEETQYF	TGTGCCAGCACCAGGACAGTAGAAGAGACCCAGTACTTC	once	TRBV3-1/TRBV3-2	.	TRBJ2-5
CASSLVVGLAKNIQYF	TGTGCCAGCAGCTTAGTAGTGGGACTAGCCAAAAACATTCAGTACTTC	.	TRBV7-2	.	TRBJ2-4
CASSLAWGQANYGYTF	TGTGCCAGCAGCTTAGCGTGGGGACAGGCAAACTATGGCTACACCTTC	.	TRBV7-9	TRBD1	TRBJ1-2
CASSPTGARNTEAFF	TGCGCCAGCAGCCCCACAGGGGCACGGAACACTGAAGCTTTCTTT	.	TRBV5-1	TRBD1	TRBJ1-1